The 14 T cell receptor beta chains below all came from one sample that was sequenced in a study of CD8 T cells in Susac syndrome (dated by TCRdb to about 2019). The library came from the immunoSEQ multiplex PCR assay. RNA was extracted with the RNeasy kit and about 0.5 to 1 ug was reverse transcribed using random hexamers. The public reads were reanalyzed by TCRdb: fastp trimming at Q25, MiXCR alignment, in-frame beta chains only. Each CDR3 protein gets just one entry, which takes the most common genes and DNA from the rows behind it. The sample table lists approximately 74,000 distinct CDR3 sequences, over 85% of them with a count of one. The ten largest clones take up about 0.94% of the sample. The sequencing input was CD8+ T cells from PBMCs. The receptors were sampled from a human donor with Susac syndrome.

The chain recombines TRBV15 with TRBJ2-4; 8 bases agree with TRBD1. CDR1 LNHNV and CDR2 YYDKDF come from the germline V gene (reference sequence). V trimming: 1 base; J trimming: 0 bases; junction bases outside the gene matches: 11. This CDR3 region has 19 residues. CDR3 region: CATSRGAGGIPKAKNIQYF. The CDR3 nucleotides read TGTGCCACCAGCAGAGGGGCAGGGGGCATCCCCAAAGCCAAAAACATTCAGTACTTC.

The chain couples TRBV11-2 to TRBJ2-5, with 7 bases that match TRBD2. J gave up 4 bases and V 1 base, and 9 bases lay outside the gene matches. The CDR3 totals 16 residues. CDR1 is SGHAT and CDR2 is FQNNGV in the germline V gene. CDR3 in amino acids: CASSLVVGREGETQYF. DNA for the CDR3: TGTGCCAGCAGCTTAGTCGTAGGCAGGGAGGGAGAGACCCAGTACTTC.

V is TRBV6-5 and J is TRBJ2-2; 8 bases fit TRBD2. Germline V CDR1 and CDR2: MNHEY, SVGAGI. CDR3 length equals 15 residues. V lost 5 bases to trimming and J lost 3 bases; unmatched junction nucleotides: 5. CDR3 region: CASSLGLAYTGELFF. The CDR3 nucleotides read TGTGCCAGCAGTCTCGGACTAGCCTACACCGGGGAGCTGTTTTTT.

The rearrangement joins TRBV12-3 or TRBV12-4 to TRBJ1-5; D remains ambiguous. V lost 4 bases and J lost 4, with 8 bases in between. The CDR3 loop spans 13 amino acids. CDR3 region: CASSSAVNQPQHF. CDR3 sequence (DNA): TGTGCCAGCAGTTCAGCAGTTAATCAGCCCCAGCATTTT.

The rearrangement uses TRBV29-1 and TRBJ2-2, with TRBD2 identical over 14 bases. Germline CDR1 SQVTM, CDR2 ANQGSEA. The junction had 11 bases not matched to a gene; V was cut back by 7 bases and J by 4 bases. The CDR3 extends over 17 amino acids. CDR3 sequence: CSGAGTSGSTGTGELFF. As DNA, the CDR3 is TGCAGCGGGGCCGGGACTAGCGGGAGTACTGGCACCGGGGAGCTGTTTTTT.

The chain carries TRBV4-3 and TRBJ2-1, with D unresolved. V was pared by 0 bases and J by 2 bases, with 14 bases between. The CDR3 consists of 17 residues. The germline CDR1 and CDR2 sequences are LGHNA and YSLEER. CDR3 nucleotides: TGCGCCAGCAGCCAAGAGACGGGCCTGGTTCCCTACAATGAGCAGTTCTTC. Its translation: CASSQETGLVPYNEQFF.

The chain uses TRBV2 and TRBJ2-5, with a tentative D call TRBD1 (6 bases). The CDR3 runs to 16 residues. The germline V gene encodes CDR1 SNHLY and CDR2 FYNNEI. Trimming removed 1 base from V and 4 bases from J, with 16 bases in between. CDR3 region: CASSEGAGTMGETQYF. The CDR3 nucleotides are TGTGCCAGCAGTGAAGGTGCCGGGACAATGGGAGAGACCCAGTACTTC.

The chain employs TRBV14 and TRBJ2-7; 9 positions match TRBD1. V gave up 5 bases and J gave up 5 bases; unmatched junction bases: 4. CDR3 size: 13 residues. Germline CDR1 and CDR2: SGHDN and FVKESK. The CDR3 is CASSYRTGDEQYF. CDR3 nucleotides: TGTGCCAGCAGCTACAGGACAGGGGACGAGCAGTACTTC.

This chain joins TRBV27 and TRBJ2-7; 11 bases map to TRBD2. Trimming at V came to 5 bases and at J to 4 bases, leaving 13 bases not matched to a gene. Germline-derived CDR1 and CDR2 are MNHEY and SMNVEV (reference sequence). The CDR3 is 17 residues long. The CDR3 is CASSHQQTSGTAYEQYF. As DNA, the CDR3 is TGTGCCAGCAGTCACCAGCAGACTAGCGGGACGGCATACGAGCAGTACTTC.

The gene calls are TRBV9 and TRBJ2-1, with unresolved D. The V end lost 2 bases, the J end lost 2 bases, and 8 bases lay between the germline ends. CDR1 and CDR2 (germline): SGDLS, YYNGEE. The CDR3 has 14 residues. The CDR3 coding sequence is TGTGCCAGCAGCGTGTACGGAGCCTACAATGAGCAGTTCTTC. This sequence encodes CASSVYGAYNEQFF.

This sequence joins TRBV5-1 and TRBJ1-2, with 8 positions matching TRBD1. The length of the CDR3 is 15 residues. Germline trimming cut 0 bases from V and 2 bases from J; bases unmatched to any gene: 3. Germline V gives CDR1 SGHRS, CDR2 YFSETQ. CDR3 nucleotide sequence: TGCGCCAGCAGCTTGGGACAGGGGTTAAACTATGGCTACACCTTC. Residues: CASSLGQGLNYGYTF.

The genes are TRBV19 and TRBJ1-1, with D perhaps matching TRBD1 (5 bases). Germline lookup yields CDR1 LNHDA and CDR2 SQIVND (reference sequence). This CDR3 has 14 amino acids. Trimming took 5 bases from V and 3 from J, leaving 13 bases between them. The CDR3: CASSPLRDYTEAFF. CDR3 DNA sequence: TGTGCCAGTAGTCCCCTAAGGGACTACACTGAAGCTTTCTTT.

The rearrangement joins TRBV12-3 or TRBV12-4 to TRBJ2-1; TRBD2 is a possible D gene (6 bases). The V end was cut by 7 bases, the J end by 2 bases, with 21 bases between. This CDR3 has 17 amino acids. The CDR3 sequence: CASTTFLRDSTYNEQFF. The DNA for the CDR3 is TGTGCCAGCACTACCTTTCTCCGGGACTCCACCTACAATGAGCAGTTCTTC.

V usage is TRBV5-6 and J usage is TRBJ1-5; D possibly corresponds to TRBD1 (6 bases). Germline CDR1 is SGHDT and CDR2 is YYEEEE. CDR3 length: 14 residues. Deletions cut 3 bases from V and 4 bases from J, with 11 bases between. This CDR3 reads CASSWGDTNQPQHF. CDR3 bases: TGTGCCAGCAGCTGGGGGGACACAAATCAGCCCCAGCATTTT. The entire variable domain, with the rest obtained from reference TRBV5-6 and TRBJ1-5, is as follows: DAGVTQSPTHLIKTRGQQVTLRCSPKSGHDTVSWYQQALGQGPQFIFQYYEEEERQRGNFPDRFSGHQFPNYSSELNVNALLLGDSALYLCASSWGDTNQPQHFGDGTRLSIL.